This T cell receptor beta chain was sequenced for a study of OX40 agonist ivuxolimab in advanced cancers. In the study overall: People who had prior anti-PD-1, anti-PD-L1 or anti-CTLA-4 therapy could take part, and about 40% had some.

Regarding the study as a whole: By week 6 at 0.1 to 3.0 mg/kg, blood CD4+ and CD8+ T cells had expanded clonally.

CDR3 length: 14 amino acids. The germline V and J ends were trimmed by 2 bases and 4 bases, with 13 bases remaining between them. CDR1 and CDR2 from the germline V gene are SGHKS and YYEKEE (reference sequence). Blood sampling was done at baseline, cycle 4 day 1, and cycle 7 day 1. A word on this clone: Its antigen is still unknown.

Here immunoSEQ multiplex PCR was the method, and the copy in TCRdb shows in-frame clones only, minus some. The table has fewer than 20,000 clones, approximately 90% seen once. The sample here was CD4+ or CD8+ T cells sorted from blood, taken in a trial of the OX40 agonist ivuxolimab. This receptor was taken from an adult with an advanced solid tumor such as melanoma, head and neck, liver or kidney cancer. The chain couples TRBV5-5 to TRBJ2-7, with D perhaps matching TRBD1 or TRBD2 (5 bases each). The CDR3 region has the DNA TGTGCCAGCAGCTTTGGTCAGGGCGGGTACGAGCAGTACTTC. Translation: CASSFGQGGYEQYF.